Only one count was recorded for the clone carrying this TCR beta chain. This CDR3 has 14 residues. The germline gives CDR1 SGHDT, CDR2 YYEEEE. V shed 1 base and J shed 3 bases, with 8 bases lying between them. These data belong to a study of T cell responses to AZD1222 COVID-19 vaccine. Clones were read by immunoSEQ multiplex PCR, and TCRdb kept only the in-frame ones, dropping some. The table records about 200,000 clones, about 94% of them present only once. Samples with a second dose at about 4 or about 12 weeks were pooled together. The genes are TRBV5-6 and TRBJ1-3; D gene uncertain. This specimen was peripheral blood, taken 28 days after the second AZD1222 dose. The receptor comes from an adult who received the AZD1222 COVID-19 vaccine. The CDR3 sequence: CASSLLQFGNTIYF. Here the CDR3 DNA reads TGTGCCAGCAGCTTGCTCCAATTTGGAAACACCATATATTTT. Combining the CDR3 with reference TRBV5-6 and TRBJ1-3 gives the whole variable domain DAGVTQSPTHLIKTRGQQVTLRCSPKSGHDTVSWYQQALGQGPQFIFQYYEEEERQRGNFPDRFSGHQFPNYSSELNVNALLLGDSALYLCASSLLQFGNTIYFGEGSWLTVV.